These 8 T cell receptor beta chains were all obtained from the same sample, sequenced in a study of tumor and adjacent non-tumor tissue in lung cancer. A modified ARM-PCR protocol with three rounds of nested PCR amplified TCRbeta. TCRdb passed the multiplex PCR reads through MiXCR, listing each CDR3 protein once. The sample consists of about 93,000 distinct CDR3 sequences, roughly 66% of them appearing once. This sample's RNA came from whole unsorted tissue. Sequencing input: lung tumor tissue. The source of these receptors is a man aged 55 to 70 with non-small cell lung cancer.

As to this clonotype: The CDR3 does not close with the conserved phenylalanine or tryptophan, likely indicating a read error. CDR3 sequence: CASRTRLAGKKETQYL. DNA for the CDR3: TGTGCCAGCAGGACAAGACTAGCGGGGAAGAAAGAGACCCAGTACTTA. The genes are TRBV6-2 or TRBV6-3 and TRBJ2-5, with 11 nucleotides matching TRBD2. The CDR3 runs to 16 residues. Germline V gives CDR1 MNHEY, CDR2 SVGEGT. V shed 6 bases, J shed 3 bases, and the junction held 9 bases outside the gene matches.

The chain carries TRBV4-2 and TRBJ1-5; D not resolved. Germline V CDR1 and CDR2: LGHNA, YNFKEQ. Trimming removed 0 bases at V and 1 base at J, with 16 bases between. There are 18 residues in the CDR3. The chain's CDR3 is CASSQDSTRAVSNQPQHF. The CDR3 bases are TGTGCCAGCAGCCAAGATTCCACTAGGGCAGTGAGCAATCAGCCCCAGCATTTT.

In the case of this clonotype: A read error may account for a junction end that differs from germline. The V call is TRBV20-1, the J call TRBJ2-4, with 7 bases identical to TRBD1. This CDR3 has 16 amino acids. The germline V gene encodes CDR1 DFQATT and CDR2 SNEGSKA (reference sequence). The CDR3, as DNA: TGCAGTTCTAGTTGGAACAGGGGTTCCCCCAAAAACATTCAGTACTTC. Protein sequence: CSSSWNRGSPKNIQYF.

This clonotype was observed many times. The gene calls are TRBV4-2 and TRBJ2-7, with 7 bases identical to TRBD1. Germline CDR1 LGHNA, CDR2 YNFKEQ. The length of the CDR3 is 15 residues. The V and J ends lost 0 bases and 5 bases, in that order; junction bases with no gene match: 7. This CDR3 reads CASSQDLLQGNEQYF. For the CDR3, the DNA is TGTGCCAGCAGCCAAGATCTCTTACAGGGGAACGAGCAGTACTTC.

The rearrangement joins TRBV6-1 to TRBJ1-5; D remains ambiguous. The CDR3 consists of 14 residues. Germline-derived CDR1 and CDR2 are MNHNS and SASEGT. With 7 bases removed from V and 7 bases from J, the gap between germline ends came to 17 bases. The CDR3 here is CASNSAGGKQPQHF. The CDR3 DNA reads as TGTGCCAGCAACTCGGCCGGAGGAAAGCAGCCCCAGCATTTT.

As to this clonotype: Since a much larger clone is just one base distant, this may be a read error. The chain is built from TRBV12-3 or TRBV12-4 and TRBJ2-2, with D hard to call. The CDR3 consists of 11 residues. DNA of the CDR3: TGTGTCAGCAATTTAATCGGGGAGCTGTTTTTT. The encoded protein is CVSNLIGELFF.

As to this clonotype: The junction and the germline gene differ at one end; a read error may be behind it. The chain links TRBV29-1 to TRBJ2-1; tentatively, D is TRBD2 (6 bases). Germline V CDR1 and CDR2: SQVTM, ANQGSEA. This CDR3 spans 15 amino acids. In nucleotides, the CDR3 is TGCAGCGTTGAAGGTGGAGGGGACCTTTACAATGAGCAGTTCTTT. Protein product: CSVEGGGDLYNEQFF.

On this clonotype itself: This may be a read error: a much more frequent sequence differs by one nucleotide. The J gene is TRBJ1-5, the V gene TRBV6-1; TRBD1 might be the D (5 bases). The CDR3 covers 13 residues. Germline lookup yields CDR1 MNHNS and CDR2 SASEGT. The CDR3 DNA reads TGTGTCAGCAGTGAAGGACAAAATCAGCCCCAGCATTTT. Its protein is CVSSEGQNQPQHF.